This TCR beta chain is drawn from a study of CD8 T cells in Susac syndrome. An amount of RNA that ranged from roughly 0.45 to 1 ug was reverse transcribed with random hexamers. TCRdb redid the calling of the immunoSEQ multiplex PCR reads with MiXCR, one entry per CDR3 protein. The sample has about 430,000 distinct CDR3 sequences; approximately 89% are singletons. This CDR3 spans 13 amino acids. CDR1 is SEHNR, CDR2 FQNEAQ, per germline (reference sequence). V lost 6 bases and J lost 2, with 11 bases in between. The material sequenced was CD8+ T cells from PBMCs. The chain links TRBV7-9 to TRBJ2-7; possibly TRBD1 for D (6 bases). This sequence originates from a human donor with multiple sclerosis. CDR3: CASSYDRPYEQYF. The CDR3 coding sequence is TGTGCCAGCAGTTACGACAGGCCCTACGAGCAGTACTTC.